The rows below give T cell receptor beta chains drawn from one sample of a study of beta chain features in type 1 diabetes. Only in-frame clones appear in the TCRdb table, and some are missing; sequencing was by immunoSEQ multiplex PCR. The sample lists hundreds of thousands of clones, more than 12% occurring once. Material for sequencing was naive CD4+ T cells from blood. These receptor sequences come from a man between 18 and 29 years old with type 1 diabetes. CDR3s include the opening cysteine and the closing phenylalanine or tryptophan. Each record gives: V gene, D gene, clone size, J gene, CDR3 DNA, CDR3 protein. A D gene is named only where the DNA matches it firmly. Not every row has a clone size; where given, it reads once, few, many or a size class.

TRBV29-1	TRBD2	few	TRBJ2-5	TGCAGCGCTGGTAGCGGGGGAAGGGAGACCCAGTACTTC	CSAGSGGRETQYF
TRBV28	TRBD1	few	TRBJ2-6	TGTGCCAGCAGTTCCGGGACAGGGCCCAGTGGGGCCAACGTCCTGACTTTC	CASSSGTGPSGANVLTF
TRBV29-1	-	-	TRBJ1-1	TGCAGCGTTGAACACAGCCTGGACACTGAAGCTTTCTTT	CSVEHSLDTEAFF
TRBV16	-	few	TRBJ1-4	TGTGCCAGCAGCCAATCGAGAAGTTATGGAGAAAAACTGTTTTTT	CASSQSRSYGEKLFF
TRBV18	TRBD2	few	TRBJ2-1	TGTGCCAGCTCACCCTCGACTAGCGGTGAGCAGTTCTTC	CASSPSTSGEQFF
TRBV2	-	-	TRBJ2-3	TGTGCCAGCAGTGACGGGATCGTCACAGATACGCAGTATTTT	CASSDGIVTDTQYF
TRBV7-2	-	-	TRBJ2-1	TGTGCCAGCAGCTTCTTCGGGGATTACAATGAGCAGTTCTTC	CASSFFGDYNEQFF
TRBV20-1	-	-	TRBJ2-1	TGCAGTGCGCCAAAGGGAGACGAGCAGTTCTTC	CSAPKGDEQFF
TRBV6-5	-	few	TRBJ2-7	TGTGCCAGCAGTTACTCGTTCAGGGGCTTCTACGAGCAGTACTTC	CASSYSFRGFYEQYF
TRBV7-2	TRBD1	few	TRBJ2-5	TGTGCCAGCAGTTCACAGGGGACAGACCAAGAGACCCAGTACTTC	CASSSQGTDQETQYF
TRBV29-1	TRBD1	-	TRBJ1-2	TGCAGTGTCAGGACAGGTCAGATCAATGGCTACACCTTC	CSVRTGQINGYTF
TRBV5-4	TRBD1	-	TRBJ2-7	TGTGCCAGCAGCACGAGGGACAGGGGGGACAGCTCCTACGAGCAGTACTTC	CASSTRDRGDSSYEQYF
TRBV30	-	few	TRBJ2-1	TGTGCCTGGAGTGTACAGGAAGCTACTGAGCAGTTCTTC	CAWSVQEATEQFF
TRBV5-1	-	-	TRBJ1-5	TGCGCCAGCAGCCCCCTAGGGGCCTGGAATCAGCCCCAGCATTTT	CASSPLGAWNQPQHF
TRBV11-2	-	-	TRBJ1-2	TGTGCCAGCAGGACAATAAGGACCCGGCCCTATGGCTACACCTTC	CASRTIRTRPYGYTF
TRBV30	-	few	TRBJ1-2	TGTGCCTGGAGTTCGGCACAGGTGAACTATGGCTACACCTTC	CAWSSAQVNYGYTF
TRBV29-1	-	few	TRBJ2-1	TGCAGCGTTCGCCGGAAGGGAATATCCTACAATGAGCAGTTCTTC	CSVRRKGISYNEQFF
TRBV10-3	-	few	TRBJ2-7	TGTGCCATCAGTGGTCCGGGTACCTACGAGCAGTACTTC	CAISGPGTYEQYF
TRBV5-1	-	-	TRBJ1-4	TGCGCCAGCAGCTTGAACCGGACAGCGGGTAGCGTACGGGAAAAACTGTTTTTT	CASSLNRTAGSVREKLFF
TRBV11-2	-	-	TRBJ2-4	TGTGCCAGCAGCCCCGGGCTCATTCTCCAGTACTTC	CASSPGLILQYF
TRBV7-9	TRBD2	few	TRBJ2-1	TGTGCCAGCAGCCCACCGGGACTAGCGGGAACCAAGCAGTTCTTC	CASSPPGLAGTKQFF
TRBV11-2	-	-	TRBJ2-2	TGTGCCAGCAGATCACTCCGGTCGAACACCGGGGAGCTGTTTTTT	CASRSLRSNTGELFF
TRBV28	-	-	TRBJ2-5	TGTGCCAGCAGTTTATCTGGGACGGCCCAAGAGACCCAGTACTTC	CASSLSGTAQETQYF
TRBV7-2	-	-	TRBJ1-6	TGTGCCAGCAGGGATCGGGACATTTATTCACCCCTCCACTTT	CASRDRDIYSPLHF
TRBV4-3	-	few	TRBJ2-3	TGCGCCAGCAGCCAAGATACTTCGCGTAAATCGTATTTT	CASSQDTSRKSYF
TRBV28	-	-	TRBJ2-7	TGTGCCAGCAGTTTAGCGGGGGCATCCTCCTACGAGCAGTACTTC	CASSLAGASSYEQYF
TRBV9	-	-	TRBJ2-5	TGTGCCAGCAGCGGGTCTACTACAGGGTTGGAGACCCAGTACTTC	CASSGSTTGLETQYF
TRBV30	-	few	TRBJ1-3	TGTGCCTGGCGAAACAGTGGAAACACCATATATTTT	CAWRNSGNTIYF
TRBV5-1	-	few	TRBJ2-1	TGCGCCAGCTCCGGTGGTCGGGAGCAGTTCTTC	CASSGGREQFF
TRBV9	TRBD1	-	TRBJ2-3	TGTGCCAGCAGCCTTCGGGACAGTATCACAGATACGCAGTATTTT	CASSLRDSITDTQYF
TRBV11-2	TRBD1	-	TRBJ2-5	TGTGCCAGCAGCGCCAGGACAGGAAGAGAGACCCAGTACTTC	CASSARTGRETQYF
TRBV2	-	-	TRBJ2-3	TGTGCCAGCCTCGAAAGGGGGGATACGCAGTATTTT	CASLERGDTQYF
TRBV7-9	-	few	TRBJ2-3	TGTGCCAGCAGCGAGACAGTCACAGATACGCAGTATTTT	CASSETVTDTQYF
TRBV7-9	TRBD1	-	TRBJ1-2	TGTGCCAGCAGCCCAGCCAGGGGGTATGGCTACACCTTC	CASSPARGYGYTF
TRBV6-1	-	-	TRBJ1-2	TGTGCCAGCAGTGAAGGATATGCGGGCTATGGCTACACCTTC	CASSEGYAGYGYTF
TRBV4-1	-	-	TRBJ1-1	TGCGCCAGCAGCCAAGGCCGGCCGAACACTGAAGCTTTCTTT	CASSQGRPNTEAFF
TRBV29-1	TRBD1	few	TRBJ2-1	TGCAGCCCTGCGGACAGGAACAATGAGCAGTTCTTC	CSPADRNNEQFF
TRBV5-4	TRBD2	-	TRBJ2-2	TGTGCCAGCAGCTTGCTGGTCGCAAGGGTAGCGGGCCGCACCGGGGAGCTGTTTTTT	CASSLLVARVAGRTGELFF
TRBV29-1	TRBD2	few	TRBJ2-1	TGCAGCGGACTAGCGGGAGACTCCAATGAGCAGTTCTTC	CSGLAGDSNEQFF
TRBV30	-	few	TRBJ2-3	TGTGCCTGGAGAGGGAGGAGACTATCCACCCCCGATACGCAGTATTTT	CAWRGRRLSTPDTQYF
TRBV19	TRBD1	-	TRBJ2-1	TGTGCCACCCGACAGGGGGCTACTAATGAGCAGTTCTTC	CATRQGATNEQFF
TRBV11-2	-	-	TRBJ1-1	TGTGCCAGCAGCTTAGCCGGGGCCCGGCCCCACACTGAAGCTTTCTTT	CASSLAGARPHTEAFF
TRBV5-1	TRBD1	-	TRBJ2-7	TGCGCCAGCACCACGATGAGGACAGGGAAGTATCCTCTCGAGCAGTACTTC	CASTTMRTGKYPLEQYF
TRBV29-1	-	-	TRBJ2-4	TGCAGCGTCGATGGACCCGACATTCAGTACTTC	CSVDGPDIQYF
TRBV2	-	few	TRBJ1-5	TGTGCCAGCAGGGGGGGCAATCAGCCCCAGCATTTT	CASRGGNQPQHF
TRBV29-1	-	few	TRBJ1-5	TGCAGCGTGGGAACAGAAAGCAATCAGCCCCAGCATTTT	CSVGTESNQPQHF
TRBV6-6	-	few	TRBJ2-5	TGTGCCAGCAGGCCAGGGGCGCGAGAGACCCAGTACTTC	CASRPGARETQYF
TRBV25-1	TRBD2	few	TRBJ2-5	TGTGCCAGCAGCCCCGCCCCGGCTAGCGGGAGGGCAGAGACCCAGTACTTC	CASSPAPASGRAETQYF
TRBV4-1	-	-	TRBJ1-4	TGCGCCAGCAGCCAAGATGGTCGACACCACCGGATAGTTGAAAAACTGTTTTTT	CASSQDGRHHRIVEKLFF